This T cell receptor beta chain was retrieved from a study of cytomegalovirus exposure and HLA in healthy donors. Comments on this clone: No antigen is known for it.

As for the donors, each was a healthy bone marrow donor. Donors likely had unrecorded immune exposures despite being nominally healthy when sampled. Findings of the study overall: A further, later analysis showed that HLA-associated TCR beta chains (compared with equally common others) were more clonally expanded.

CDR1 is SGHNT, CDR2 YYREEE, per germline (reference sequence). This CDR3 comprises 15 residues. The ends lost 4 bases at V and 9 bases at J; junction bases unmatched: 12. Vbeta (60) and Jbeta (13) primers were used in the PCR. Profiled with immunoSEQ multiplex PCR; TCRdb holds only in-frame clones, not every one. The sample has some 170,000 clones; 70% to 80% are singletons. The source is a woman aged 40 to 55 in good health and CMV-seronegative. Sequencing input: PBMCs. The gene calls are TRBV5-4 and TRBJ2-1; 8 bases match TRBD1. The CDR3 nucleotides read TGTGCCAGCAGCCAGACAGGGGTGGGTCATAGTGAGCAGTTCTTC. Its translation is CASSQTGVGHSEQFF.